The 9 T cell receptor beta chains in this list originate from one sample, sequenced in a study of T cells after yellow fever vaccination. TCRdb re-called the 5' RACE reads through MiXCR, storing one row per CDR3 protein. The data hold fewer than 6,000 distinct CDR3 sequences, with more than 7.5% observed a single time. The starting material was PBMCs, either bulk or a sorted T-cell subset (CD4+, CD8+, memory, or dextramer-sorted; not recorded which), obtained 15 days after the yellow fever booster vaccination. The source of these receptors is a young man who received the YFV17D yellow fever vaccine.

The chain links TRBV4-3 to TRBJ2-1; TRBD2 matches at 10 bases. Germline CDR1 reads LGHNA; CDR2 reads YSLEER. J lost 5 bases, V lost 8 bases, and 6 bases had no gene match. The CDR3 contains 14 residues. Here the CDR3 DNA reads TGCGCCAGCCAGACTAGCGGGCTCAACAATGAGCAGTTCTTC. This translates into CASQTSGLNNEQFF.

This clonotype counts as medium-sized. This rearrangement joins TRBV7-2 to TRBJ1-5; D unresolved. Trimming took 1 base from V and 7 from J, leaving 11 bases between them. Germline CDR1 and CDR2: SGHTA and FQGNSA. The CDR3 runs to 14 residues. The CDR3 DNA sequence: TGTGCCAGCAGCTTAGAACCTTACGGCCAGCCCCAGCATTTT. Its translation: CASSLEPYGQPQHF. Combining the CDR3 with reference TRBV7-2 and TRBJ1-5 gives the whole variable domain GAGVSQSPSNKVTEKGKDVELRCDPISGHTALYWYRQSLGQGLEFLIYFQGNSAPDKSGLPSDRFSAERTGGSVSTLTIQRTQQEDSAVYLCASSLEPYGQPQHFGDGTRLSIL.

Relative to its sample, this clonotype is medium-sized (0.01 to 0.1%). CDR3 protein: CASTPIYLPRSSYNEQFF. CDR3 sequence (DNA): TGTGCCAGCACCCCCATCTACTTGCCCCGGAGCTCCTACAATGAGCAGTTCTTC. The V call is TRBV6-2 or TRBV6-3, the J call TRBJ2-1; D ambiguous. Germline CDR1 is MNHEY and CDR2 is SVGEGT. Trimming left V 7 bases short and J 0 bases short, with 22 bases between. This CDR3 has 18 residues.

Sample share makes this clonotype large (0.1 to 1%). The CDR3 loop is CASSQNGESSYNEQFF. DNA for the CDR3: TGCGCCAGCAGCCAAAATGGGGAGAGCTCCTACAATGAGCAGTTCTTC. V gene TRBV5-1 combines with J gene TRBJ2-1; the D gene is possibly TRBD2 (5 bases). The germline CDR1 and CDR2 sequences are SGHRS and YFSETQ. This CDR3 has 16 residues. Trimming pared 4 bases from V and 0 bases from J, leaving 14 bases between.

Within the sample, this clonotype is medium-sized (0.01 to 0.1%). V is TRBV18 and J is TRBJ2-1, with TRBD1 identical over 7 bases. The germline CDR1 and CDR2 sequences are KGHSH and LQKENI. Unmatched junction bases numbered 2, after V lost 5 bases and J lost 4 bases. The CDR3 length is 13 residues. The CDR3 region is CASSYRGYNEQFF. The DNA of the CDR3 is TGTGCCAGCTCATACAGGGGTTACAATGAGCAGTTCTTC.

This clonotype is classed as medium-sized. This chain links TRBV6-2 or TRBV6-3 with TRBJ2-7, with 10 bases matching TRBD2. With 2 bases clipped from V and 3 bases from J, the junction kept 10 bases outside the gene matches. The germline CDR1 and CDR2 sequences are MNHEY and SVGEGT. This CDR3 is 17 amino acids long. The CDR3 protein is CASSYGTGLAVNYEQYF. In DNA form, the CDR3 reads TGTGCCAGCAGTTACGGGACCGGACTAGCGGTCAACTACGAGCAGTACTTC.

This clonotype rates as medium-sized (0.01 to 0.1%). The chain is built from TRBV12-3 or TRBV12-4 and TRBJ2-3, with D unclear. The CDR3 extends over 12 amino acids. V lost 5 bases, J lost 8 bases, and 11 bases lay in between. Here the CDR3 reads CASSSSRATQYF. CDR3 sequence (DNA): TGTGCCAGCAGTAGCAGCCGGGCTACGCAGTATTTT.

Within the sample, this clonotype is medium-sized. This chain links TRBV6-5 with TRBJ1-5; D remains unclear. The CDR3 length is 13 residues. Germline loops: CDR1 MNHEY, CDR2 SVGAGI. V was shortened by 6 bases and J by 4 bases, with 10 bases between the two germline ends. This CDR3 reads CASRNRRNQPQHF. DNA for the CDR3: TGTGCCAGCAGAAACAGAAGAAATCAGCCCCAGCATTTT.

This clonotype qualifies as medium-sized. The chain couples TRBV29-1 to TRBJ2-5; D call uncertain. V was pared by 4 bases and J by 1 base, with 7 bases between. The V gene's germline CDR1 is SQVTM and CDR2 ANQGSEA. CDR3 size: 12 residues. The CDR3 is CSVVKGQETQYF. The CDR3 DNA follows: TGCAGCGTTGTGAAGGGCCAAGAGACCCAGTACTTC. Full variable domain (outside the CDR3, taken from reference TRBV29-1 and TRBJ2-5): SAVISQKPSRDICQRGTSLTIQCQVDSQVTMMFWYRQQPGQSLTLIATANQGSEATYESGFVIDKFPISRPNLTFSTLTVSNMSPEDSSIYLCSVVKGQETQYFGPGTRLLVL.